A selection of T cell receptor beta chains follows, all from one sample in a study of T-cell memory formation after mild COVID-19. Via MiXCR, TCRdb re-called the 5' RACE reads, giving one row per CDR3 protein. The table records under 250,000 distinct CDR3 sequences, about 10% of them present only once. What was sequenced was PBMCs or a T cell subset sorted from them (not recorded which). These receptors all stem from a man aged 18 to 35 who had mild COVID-19 (a few samples of this study predate the infection). Cell type and time point are not known. Each CDR3 is given with its conserved first and last residue. D genes are given only for firm matches. The listing skips clone size in some rows; elsewhere it reads once, few, many or a size class.

CDR3 protein,CDR3 DNA,D gene,J gene,V gene,clone size
CASSESGGLSYNEQFF,TGTGCCAGCAGTGAATCTGGGGGGCTCTCCTACAATGAGCAGTTCTTC,.,TRBJ2-1,TRBV25-1,many
CASRGAGTDTQYF,TGTGCCAGCAGGGGGGCGGGCACAGATACGCAGTATTTT,.,TRBJ2-3,TRBV6-5,many
CASSSEQGFGYTF,TGTGCCAGCAGTTCAGAACAGGGTTTTGGCTACACCTTC,.,TRBJ1-2,TRBV12-3/TRBV12-4,many
CASSPGTGEAAKYEQFF,TGTGCCAGCAGCCCTGGGACAGGGGAAGCGGCCAAATACGAGCAGTTCTTC,TRBD1,TRBJ2-1,TRBV7-9,many
CASSLNRGAQPQHF,TGTGCCAGCAGTCTGAACAGGGGAGCTCAGCCCCAGCATTTT,TRBD1,TRBJ1-5,TRBV12-3/TRBV12-4,.
CASSPLYRAGYNEQFF,TGTGCCAGCAGCCCCTTGTACAGGGCCGGCTACAATGAGCAGTTCTTC,.,TRBJ2-1,TRBV7-2,.
CASRDRGLTDTQYF,TGCGCCAGCAGGGACAGGGGGTTGACAGATACGCAGTATTTT,TRBD1,TRBJ2-3,TRBV4-1,many
CASSSRGIAGYNEQFF,TGTGCCAGCAGCTCCCGTGGAATAGCGGGGTACAATGAGCAGTTCTTC,TRBD2,TRBJ2-1,TRBV7-2,few
CASVRGSTDTQYF,TGTGCCAGCGTAAGGGGGAGCACAGATACGCAGTATTTT,.,TRBJ2-3,TRBV7-9,many
CASSLNYLGRETQYF,TGTGCCAGCAGCTTAAACTACTTAGGGAGGGAGACCCAGTACTTC,.,TRBJ2-5,TRBV11-2,few
CASRPRGGTDTGELFF,TGTGCCAGCAGACCTCGGGGGGGTACGGACACCGGGGAGCTGTTTTTT,TRBD2,TRBJ2-2,TRBV6-5,few
CASSPLAGAYNEQFF,TGTGCCAGCTCCCCACTAGCGGGGGCGTACAATGAGCAGTTCTTC,TRBD2,TRBJ2-1,TRBV18,many
CASSLGGIRTDTQYF,TGTGCCAGCAGCTTAGGAGGGATCCGCACAGATACGCAGTATTTT,.,TRBJ2-3,TRBV7-2,.
CASSQEWATGELFF,TGCGCCAGCAGCCAAGAGTGGGCAACCGGGGAGCTGTTTTTT,.,TRBJ2-2,TRBV4-3,.
CASSQLAEDIQYF,TGTGCCAGCAGCCAATTAGCCGAGGACATTCAGTACTTC,.,TRBJ2-4,TRBV14,few
CSARGQGGYTEAFF,TGCAGTGCTAGGGGGCAGGGCGGGTACACTGAAGCTTTCTTT,.,TRBJ1-1,TRBV20-1,.
CASSPTGGITGELFF,TGTGCCAGCAGCCCCACGGGGGGAATAACCGGGGAGCTGTTTTTT,TRBD2,TRBJ2-2,TRBV3-1,.
CASSQNLGPYGTGAFF,TGTGCCAGCAGCCAAAACCTTGGGCCTTACGGGACAGGGGCTTTCTTT,TRBD1,TRBJ1-1,TRBV3-1,many
CASSCRDLSRGSGNTIYF,TGTGCCAGCAGCTGCCGGGACCTCTCTAGGGGCTCTGGAAACACCATATATTTT,.,TRBJ1-3,TRBV7-3,.
CASSYPPGLNYEQYF,TGTGCCAGCAGCTACCCCCCGGGGCTGAATTACGAGCAGTACTTC,.,TRBJ2-7,TRBV27,.
CASSESAYEQYF,TGTGCCAGCAGTGAGTCAGCCTACGAGCAGTACTTC,.,TRBJ2-7,TRBV2,many
CSARVSAIGTQYF,TGCAGTGCTCGGGTCTCGGCAATAGGGACCCAGTACTTC,.,TRBJ2-5,TRBV20-1,many
CASSVQGFSYNEQFF,TGCGCCAGCAGCGTACAGGGTTTTAGCTACAATGAGCAGTTCTTC,.,TRBJ2-1,TRBV5-1,.
CASSLAPTGSYEQYF,TGCGCCAGCAGCTTGGCCCCGACAGGGTCCTACGAGCAGTACTTC,TRBD1,TRBJ2-7,TRBV5-1,few
CASSLRGEQPQHF,TGTGCCAGCAGTTTGAGGGGGGAACAGCCCCAGCATTTT,.,TRBJ1-5,TRBV12-3/TRBV12-4,.
CASSRPADTQYF,TGCGCCAGCAGCCGACCCGCAGATACGCAGTATTTT,.,TRBJ2-3,TRBV5-1,few
CASSPRAGADTQYF,TGTGCCAGCAGCCCTCGAGCCGGAGCAGATACGCAGTATTTT,.,TRBJ2-3,TRBV7-2,few
CAHQDSSYGYTF,TGTGCCCATCAGGACAGTAGTTATGGCTACACCTTC,.,TRBJ1-2,TRBV7-9,few
CASSRDYLGGQYF,TGTGCCAGCAGCAGGGACTACCTAGGGGGGCAGTATTTT,.,TRBJ2-3,TRBV7-3,.
CASSPRQGAFETQYF,TGTGCCAGCAGTCCCCGACAGGGGGCATTCGAGACCCAGTACTTC,TRBD1,TRBJ2-5,TRBV12-3/TRBV12-4,few
CASSYPRDRGGQPQHF,TGTGCCAGCAGTTACCCCCGGGACAGGGGCGGTCAGCCCCAGCATTTT,TRBD1,TRBJ1-5,TRBV6-5,.
CASTLGTGDSPLYGYTF,TGTGCCAGCACCTTAGGGACAGGGGATTCCCCCTTATATGGCTACACCTTC,.,TRBJ1-2,TRBV21-1,.
CASSPQGLQGNTIYF,TGTGCCAGCAGCCCCCAGGGCTTGCAAGGGAACACCATATATTTT,.,TRBJ1-3,TRBV6-1,.
CASSLGGTSGPGEQFF,TGTGCCAGCAGCTTAGGCGGGACTAGCGGTCCTGGGGAGCAGTTCTTC,TRBD2,TRBJ2-1,TRBV7-9,many
CASRNRRAGEKLFF,TGTGCCAGCAGAAATCGGCGAGCGGGCGAAAAACTGTTTTTT,.,TRBJ1-4,TRBV2,.
CASSEEGAGETQYF,TGTGCCAGCAGTGAGGAGGGGGCTGGGGAGACCCAGTACTTC,.,TRBJ2-5,TRBV25-1,few
CASSPPRGITDTQYF,TGTGCCAGCAGTCCGCCGCGGGGGATTACAGATACGCAGTATTTT,TRBD2,TRBJ2-3,TRBV12-3/TRBV12-4,many
CASSLAFEKAAKNIQYF,TGCGCCAGCAGCTTGGCTTTTGAGAAGGCAGCCAAAAACATTCAGTACTTC,.,TRBJ2-4,TRBV5-1,medium-sized
CASSDPGLAVSYNEQFF,TGTGCCAGCAGCGATCCGGGACTAGCCGTTTCCTACAATGAGCAGTTCTTC,TRBD2,TRBJ2-1,TRBV2,.
CASTSEGRTEAFF,TGTGCCAGCACCTCGGAGGGTCGGACTGAAGCTTTCTTT,.,TRBJ1-1,TRBV12-3/TRBV12-4,many
CASRPGLPYNEQFF,TGCGCCAGCAGACCGGGACTGCCATACAATGAGCAGTTCTTC,.,TRBJ2-1,TRBV5-1,.
CASTETGGGGHEQFF,TGTGCCAGCACCGAAACGGGAGGAGGGGGGCATGAGCAGTTCTTC,.,TRBJ2-1,TRBV12-3/TRBV12-4,.
CATSRGQGGGTGELFF,TGTGCCACCAGCAGAGGACAGGGCGGCGGCACCGGGGAGCTGTTTTTT,TRBD1,TRBJ2-2,TRBV15,few
CSARKDSQNYGYTF,TGCAGTGCAAGGAAGGACAGCCAAAACTATGGCTACACCTTC,.,TRBJ1-2,TRBV20-1,.
CASSLWTGAGETQYF,TGTGCCAGCAGCCTATGGACAGGGGCGGGGGAGACCCAGTACTTC,TRBD1,TRBJ2-5,TRBV5-6,.